This T cell receptor beta chain came from a study of T cells after yellow fever vaccination. The germline V gene has CDR1 MNHEY and CDR2 SMNVEV (reference sequence). The CDR3 consists of 17 residues. V shed 6 bases and J 2 bases; nucleotides not matched to a gene: 11. TCRdb re-called the 5' RACE reads through MiXCR, storing one row per CDR3 protein. The sample has about 400,000 distinct CDR3 sequences; around 6.5% are singletons. The chain uses TRBV27 and TRBJ2-1, with 9 bases that match TRBD2. This receptor was taken from a man aged 30 to 39 who received the YFV17D yellow fever vaccine. Here the sequenced sample was PBMCs, taken 5 days after the yellow fever booster vaccination. The chain's CDR3 is CASSLPTSGATYNEQFF. For the CDR3, the DNA is TGTGCCAGCAGCCTCCCGACTAGCGGTGCGACCTACAATGAGCAGTTCTTC.